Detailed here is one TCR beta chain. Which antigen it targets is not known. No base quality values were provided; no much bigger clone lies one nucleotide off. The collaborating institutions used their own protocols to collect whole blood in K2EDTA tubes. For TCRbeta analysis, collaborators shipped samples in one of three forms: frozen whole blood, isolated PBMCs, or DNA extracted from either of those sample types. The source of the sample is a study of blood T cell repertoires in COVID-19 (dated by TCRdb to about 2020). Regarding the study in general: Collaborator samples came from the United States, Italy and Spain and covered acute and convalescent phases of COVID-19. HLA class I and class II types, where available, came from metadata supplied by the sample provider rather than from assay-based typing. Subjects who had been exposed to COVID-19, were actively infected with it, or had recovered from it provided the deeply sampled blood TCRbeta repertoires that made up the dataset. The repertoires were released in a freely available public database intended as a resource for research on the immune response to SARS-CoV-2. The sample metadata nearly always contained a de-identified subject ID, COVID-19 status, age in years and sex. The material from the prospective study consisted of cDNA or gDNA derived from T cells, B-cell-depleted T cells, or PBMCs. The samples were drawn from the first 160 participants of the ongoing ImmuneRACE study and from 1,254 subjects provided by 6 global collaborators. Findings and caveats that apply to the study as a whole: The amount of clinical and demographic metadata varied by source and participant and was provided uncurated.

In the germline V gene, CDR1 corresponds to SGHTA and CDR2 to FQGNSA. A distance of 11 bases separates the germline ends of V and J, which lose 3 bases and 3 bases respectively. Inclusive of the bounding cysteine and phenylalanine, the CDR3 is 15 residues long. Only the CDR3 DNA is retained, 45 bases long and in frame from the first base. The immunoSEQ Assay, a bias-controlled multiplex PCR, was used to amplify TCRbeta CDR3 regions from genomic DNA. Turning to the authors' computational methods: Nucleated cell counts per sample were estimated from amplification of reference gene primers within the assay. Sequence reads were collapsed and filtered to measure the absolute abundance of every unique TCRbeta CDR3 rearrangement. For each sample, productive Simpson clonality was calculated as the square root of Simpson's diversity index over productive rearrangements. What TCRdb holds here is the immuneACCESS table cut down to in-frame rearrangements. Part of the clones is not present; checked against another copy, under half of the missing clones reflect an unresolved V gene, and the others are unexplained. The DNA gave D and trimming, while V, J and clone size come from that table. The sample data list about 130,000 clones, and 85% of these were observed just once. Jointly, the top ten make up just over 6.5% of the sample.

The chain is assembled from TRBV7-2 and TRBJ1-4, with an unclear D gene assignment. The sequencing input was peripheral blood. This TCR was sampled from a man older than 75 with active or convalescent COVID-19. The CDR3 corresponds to CASSFSRVSNEKLFF. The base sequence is TGTGCCAGCAGCTTTTCGCGGGTGTCTAATGAAAAACTGTTTTTT.